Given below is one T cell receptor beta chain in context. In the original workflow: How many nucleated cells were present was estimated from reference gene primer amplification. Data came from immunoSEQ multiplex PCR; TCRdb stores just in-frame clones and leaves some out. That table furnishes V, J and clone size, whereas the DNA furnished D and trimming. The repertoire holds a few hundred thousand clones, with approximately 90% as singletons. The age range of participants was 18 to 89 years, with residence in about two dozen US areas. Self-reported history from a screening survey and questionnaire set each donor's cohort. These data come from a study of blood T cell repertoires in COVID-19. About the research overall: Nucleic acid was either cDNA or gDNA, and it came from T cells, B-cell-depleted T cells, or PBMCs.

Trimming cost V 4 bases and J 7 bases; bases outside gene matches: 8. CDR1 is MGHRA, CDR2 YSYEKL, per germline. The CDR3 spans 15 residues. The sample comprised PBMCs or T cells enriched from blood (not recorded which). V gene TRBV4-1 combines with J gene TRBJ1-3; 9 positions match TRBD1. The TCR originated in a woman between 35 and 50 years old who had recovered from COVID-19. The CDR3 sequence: CASSPTGTGTNTIYF. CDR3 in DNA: TGCGCCAGCAGCCCGACCGGGACAGGGACGAACACCATATATTTT.